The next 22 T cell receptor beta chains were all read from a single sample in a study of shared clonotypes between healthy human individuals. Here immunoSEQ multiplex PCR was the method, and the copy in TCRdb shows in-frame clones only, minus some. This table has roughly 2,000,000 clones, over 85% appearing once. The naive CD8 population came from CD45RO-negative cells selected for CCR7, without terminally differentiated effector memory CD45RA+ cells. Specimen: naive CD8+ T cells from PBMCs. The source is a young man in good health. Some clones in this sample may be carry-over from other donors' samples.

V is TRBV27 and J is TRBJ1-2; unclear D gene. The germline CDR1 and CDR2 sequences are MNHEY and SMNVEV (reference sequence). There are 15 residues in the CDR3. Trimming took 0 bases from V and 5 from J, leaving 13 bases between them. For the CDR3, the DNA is TGTGCCAGCAGTTTATCCCCCGAGACGAGGTATGGCTACACCTTC. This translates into CASSLSPETRYGYTF.

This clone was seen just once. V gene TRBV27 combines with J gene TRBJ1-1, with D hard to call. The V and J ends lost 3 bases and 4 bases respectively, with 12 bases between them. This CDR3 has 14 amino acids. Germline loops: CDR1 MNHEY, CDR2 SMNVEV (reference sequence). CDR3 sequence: CASSFGSPSTEAFF. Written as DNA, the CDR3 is TGTGCCAGCAGTTTTGGATCCCCCAGCACTGAAGCTTTCTTT.

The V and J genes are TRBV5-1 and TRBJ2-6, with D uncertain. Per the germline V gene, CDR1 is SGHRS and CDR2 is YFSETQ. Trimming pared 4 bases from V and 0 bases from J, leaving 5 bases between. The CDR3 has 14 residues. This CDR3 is CASSPDSGANVLTF. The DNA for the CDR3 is TGCGCCAGCAGCCCGGACTCTGGGGCCAACGTCCTGACTTTC.

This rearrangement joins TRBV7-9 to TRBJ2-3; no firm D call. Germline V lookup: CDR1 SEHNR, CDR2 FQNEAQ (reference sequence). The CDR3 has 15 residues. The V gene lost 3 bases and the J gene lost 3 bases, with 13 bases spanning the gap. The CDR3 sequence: CASSLLGPRTDTQYF. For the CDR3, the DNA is TGTGCCAGCAGCTTGCTTGGGCCCAGGACAGATACGCAGTATTTT.

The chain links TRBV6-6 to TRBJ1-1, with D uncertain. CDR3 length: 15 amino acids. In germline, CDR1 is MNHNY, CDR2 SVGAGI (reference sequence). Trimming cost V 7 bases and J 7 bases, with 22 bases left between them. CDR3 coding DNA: TGTGCCAGCAATAGCGAGCGGGTGAGAGGAGGTGAAGCTTTCTTT. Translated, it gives CASNSERVRGGEAFF.

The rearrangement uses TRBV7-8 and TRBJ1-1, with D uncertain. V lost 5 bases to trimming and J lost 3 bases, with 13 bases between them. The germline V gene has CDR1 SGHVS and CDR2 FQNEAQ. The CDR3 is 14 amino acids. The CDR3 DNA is TGTGCCAGCAGCCCGAAGGTCCAGTACACTGAAGCTTTCTTT. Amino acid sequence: CASSPKVQYTEAFF.

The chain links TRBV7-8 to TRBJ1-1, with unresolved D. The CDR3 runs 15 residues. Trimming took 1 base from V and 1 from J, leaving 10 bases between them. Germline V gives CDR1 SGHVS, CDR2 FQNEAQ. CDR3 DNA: TGTGCCAGCAGCTTAGTTGCCGGGGAGAACACTGAAGCTTTCTTT. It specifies CASSLVAGENTEAFF.

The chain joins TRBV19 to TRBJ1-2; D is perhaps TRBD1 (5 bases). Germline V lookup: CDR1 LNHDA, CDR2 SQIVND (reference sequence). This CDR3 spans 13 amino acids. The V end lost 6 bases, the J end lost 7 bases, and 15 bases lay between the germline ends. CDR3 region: CASSPNRISGYTF. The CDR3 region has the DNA TGTGCCAGTAGCCCAAACAGGATCTCTGGCTACACCTTC.

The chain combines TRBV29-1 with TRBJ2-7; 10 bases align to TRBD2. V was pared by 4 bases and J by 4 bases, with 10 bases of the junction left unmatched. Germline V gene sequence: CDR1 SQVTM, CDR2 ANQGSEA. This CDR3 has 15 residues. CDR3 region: CSVVKSRTSGYEQYF. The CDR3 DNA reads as TGCAGCGTTGTCAAGTCCCGGACTAGCGGTTACGAGCAGTACTTC.

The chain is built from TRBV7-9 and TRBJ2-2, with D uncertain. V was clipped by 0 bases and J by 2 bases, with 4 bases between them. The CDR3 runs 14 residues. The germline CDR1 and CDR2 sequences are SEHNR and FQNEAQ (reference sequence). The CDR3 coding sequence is TGTGCCAGCAGCTTAGCAATCAACACCGGGGAGCTGTTTTTT. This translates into CASSLAINTGELFF.

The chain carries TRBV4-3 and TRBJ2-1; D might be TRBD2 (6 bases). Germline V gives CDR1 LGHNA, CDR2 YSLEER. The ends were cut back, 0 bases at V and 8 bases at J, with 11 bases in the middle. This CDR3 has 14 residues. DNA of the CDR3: TGCGCCAGCAGCCAAGAAACTAGCTGGGATGAGCAGTTCTTC. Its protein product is CASSQETSWDEQFF.

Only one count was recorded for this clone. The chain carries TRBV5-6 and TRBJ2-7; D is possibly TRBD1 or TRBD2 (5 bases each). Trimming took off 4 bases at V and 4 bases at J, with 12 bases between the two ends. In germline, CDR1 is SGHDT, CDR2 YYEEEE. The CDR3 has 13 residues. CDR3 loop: CASSTGTTYEQYF. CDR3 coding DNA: TGTGCCAGCAGCACCGGGACGACATACGAGCAGTACTTC.

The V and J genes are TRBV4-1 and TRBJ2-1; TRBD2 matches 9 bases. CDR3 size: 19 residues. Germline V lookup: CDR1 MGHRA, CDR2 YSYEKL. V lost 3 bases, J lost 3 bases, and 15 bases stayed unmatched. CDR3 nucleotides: TGCGCCAGCAGCCAGTATGTTGAGACTAGCGGAGGGGGCTACAATGAGCAGTTCTTC. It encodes CASSQYVETSGGGYNEQFF.

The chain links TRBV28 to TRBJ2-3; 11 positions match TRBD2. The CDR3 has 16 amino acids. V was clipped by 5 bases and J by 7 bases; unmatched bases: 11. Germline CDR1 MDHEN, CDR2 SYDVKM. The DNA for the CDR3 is TGTGCCAGCAGTCCTGGGACTAGCGGACCCACGAATACGCAGTATTTT. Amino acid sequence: CASSPGTSGPTNTQYF.

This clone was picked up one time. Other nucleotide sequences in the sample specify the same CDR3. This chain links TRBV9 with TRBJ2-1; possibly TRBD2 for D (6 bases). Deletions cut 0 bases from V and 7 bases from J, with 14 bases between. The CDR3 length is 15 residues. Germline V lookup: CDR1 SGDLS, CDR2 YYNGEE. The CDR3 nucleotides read TGTGCCAGCAGCGTAGCTGGAGGGCCGAGGAATGAGCAGTTCTTC. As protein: CASSVAGGPRNEQFF.

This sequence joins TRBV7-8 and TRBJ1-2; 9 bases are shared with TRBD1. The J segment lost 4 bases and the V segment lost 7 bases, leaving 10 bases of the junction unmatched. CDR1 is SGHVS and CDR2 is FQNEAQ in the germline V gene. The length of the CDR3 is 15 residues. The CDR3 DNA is TGTGCCAGCACTACAGCCGGGACAGGGATCTATGGCTACACCTTC. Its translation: CASTTAGTGIYGYTF.

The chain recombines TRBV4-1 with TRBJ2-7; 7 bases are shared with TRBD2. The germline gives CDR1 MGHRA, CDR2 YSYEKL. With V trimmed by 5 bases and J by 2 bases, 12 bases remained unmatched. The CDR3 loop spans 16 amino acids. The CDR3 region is CASSALAALPPYEQYF. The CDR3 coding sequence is TGCGCCAGCAGCGCGCTAGCGGCGCTGCCCCCCTACGAGCAGTACTTC.

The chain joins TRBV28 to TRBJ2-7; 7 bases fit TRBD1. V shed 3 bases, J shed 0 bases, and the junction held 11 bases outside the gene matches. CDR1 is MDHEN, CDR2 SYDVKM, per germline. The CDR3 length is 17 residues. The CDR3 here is CASSFPTRQGHSYEQYF. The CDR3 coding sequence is TGTGCCAGCAGTTTCCCCACCCGACAGGGCCACTCCTACGAGCAGTACTTC. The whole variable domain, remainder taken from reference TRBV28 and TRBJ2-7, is DVKVTQSSRYLVKRTGEKVFLECVQDMDHENMFWYRQDPGLGLRLIYFSYDVKMKEKGDIPEGYSVSREKKERFSLILESASTNQTSMYLCASSFPTRQGHSYEQYFGPGTRLTVT.

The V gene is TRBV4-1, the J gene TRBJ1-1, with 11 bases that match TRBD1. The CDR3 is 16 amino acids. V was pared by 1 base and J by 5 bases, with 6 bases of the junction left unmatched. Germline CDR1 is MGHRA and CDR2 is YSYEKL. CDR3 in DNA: TGCGCCAGCAGCCAAGTGGGGACAGGGGGAAGGACTGAAGCTTTCTTT. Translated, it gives CASSQVGTGGRTEAFF.

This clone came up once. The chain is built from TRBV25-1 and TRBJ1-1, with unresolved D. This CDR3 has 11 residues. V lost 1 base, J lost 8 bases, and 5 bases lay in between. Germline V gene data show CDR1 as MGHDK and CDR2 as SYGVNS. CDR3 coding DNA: TGTGCCAGCAGTGAATCGCTAGAAGCTTTCTTT. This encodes CASSESLEAFF. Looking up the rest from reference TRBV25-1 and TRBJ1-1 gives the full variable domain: EADIYQTPRYLVIGTGKKITLECSQTMGHDKMYWYQQDPGMELHLIHYSYGVNSTEKGDLSSESTVSRIRTEHFPLTLESARPSHTSQYLCASSESLEAFFGQGTRLTVV.

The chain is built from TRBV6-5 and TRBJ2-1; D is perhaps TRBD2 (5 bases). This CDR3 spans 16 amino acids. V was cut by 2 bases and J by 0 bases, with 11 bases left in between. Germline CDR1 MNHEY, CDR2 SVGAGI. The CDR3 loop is CASSYASGRSYNEQFF. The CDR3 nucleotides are TGTGCCAGCAGTTACGCCAGCGGCCGCTCCTACAATGAGCAGTTCTTC.

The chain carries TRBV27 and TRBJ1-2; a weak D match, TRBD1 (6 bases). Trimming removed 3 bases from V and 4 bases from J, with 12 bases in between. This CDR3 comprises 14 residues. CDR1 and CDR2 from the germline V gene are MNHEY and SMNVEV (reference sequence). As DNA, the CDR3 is TGTGCCAGCAGTTTTCTGGGGGGCTCCTATGGCTACACCTTC. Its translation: CASSFLGGSYGYTF.